These 26 T cell receptor beta chains were sequenced from one sample in a study of CD8 T cells in Susac syndrome (dated by TCRdb to about 2019). The library came from the immunoSEQ multiplex PCR assay. RNA was extracted using the RNeasy kit, and roughly 0.45 to 1 microgram was reverse transcribed with random hexamers. The public reads were quality trimmed at Q25 with fastp and then assembled into clones with MiXCR by TCRdb, keeping productive beta chains. For every CDR3 protein sequence, its rows merge into one entry that carries the most common genes and DNA. Across this sample there are 250,000 to 350,000 distinct CDR3 sequences, with around 84% seen only once. The top ten constitute over 0.1% of the sample. The sequenced material came from CD8+ T cells from PBMCs. The source is a human donor with multiple sclerosis.

The rearrangement links TRBV19 to TRBJ2-3, with a possible D match to TRBD2 (6 bases). The CDR3 spans 17 residues. V was pared by 3 bases and J by 1 base, with 17 bases between. The germline CDR1 and CDR2 sequences are LNHDA and SQIVND (reference sequence). CDR3 amino acids: CASSIPEVSGGTDTQYF. The DNA for the CDR3 is TGTGCCAGTAGTATTCCGGAAGTTTCGGGGGGCACAGATACGCAGTATTTT.

The CDR3 coding sequence is TGTGCCAGCAGCTTCAAACTTAGCGGGAGCGGCCGGTTCTACGAGCAGTACTTC. As protein: CASSFKLSGSGRFYEQYF. The chain recombines TRBV5-4 with TRBJ2-7; 9 bases line up with TRBD2. J gave up 3 bases and V 2 bases, and 15 bases lay outside the gene matches. The CDR3 is 18 amino acids. Per germline, CDR1 SGHNT and CDR2 YYREEE (reference sequence).

This chain connects TRBV7-9 to TRBJ2-2, with 7 bases that match TRBD1. This CDR3 is built from 15 residues. Germline CDR1 is SEHNR and CDR2 is FQNEAQ (reference sequence). With V trimmed by 5 bases and J by 5 bases, 8 bases remained unmatched. The CDR3 reads CASSATGELTGELFF. The CDR3 nucleotides read TGTGCCAGCAGCGCTACAGGGGAGCTTACCGGGGAGCTGTTTTTT.

This chain links TRBV2 with TRBJ1-1; a weak D match, TRBD1 (6 bases). V lost 4 bases and J 4 bases, leaving 13 bases between the germline ends. Germline V gene data show CDR1 as SNHLY and CDR2 as FYNNEI. The CDR3 has 14 residues. This CDR3 is CASSGGGGATEAFF. The CDR3 bases are TGTGCCAGCAGTGGGGGAGGGGGGGCCACTGAAGCTTTCTTT.

The chain combines TRBV11-2 with TRBJ2-7; TRBD2 matches 8 bases. The V gene end was trimmed by 0 bases and the J gene end by 1 base; junction bases not matched to a gene: 5. The CDR3 has 16 residues. Germline V gene data show CDR1 as SGHAT and CDR2 as FQNNGV. The CDR3 reads CASSLERAGGSYEQYF. CDR3 nucleotides: TGTGCCAGCAGCTTAGAACGGGCGGGAGGTTCCTACGAGCAGTACTTC.

The genes are TRBV27 and TRBJ2-7; no reliable D call. The CDR3 has 13 residues. Trimming removed 0 bases from V and 6 bases from J, with 9 bases in between. CDR1 and CDR2 (germline): MNHEY, SMNVEV (reference sequence). The CDR3 region has the DNA TGTGCCAGCAGTTTATCCCTTCGACGCGAGCAGTACTTC. It translates to CASSLSLRREQYF.

This clonotype was recorded only once. The genes are TRBV20-1 and TRBJ2-7; D is perhaps TRBD1 (6 bases). Between the trimmed V and J ends, which lost 3 bases and 2 bases, there was a span of 11 bases. CDR1 DFQATT and CDR2 SNEGSKA come from the germline V gene (reference sequence). The CDR3 has 13 residues. The CDR3 protein is CSARDDRTYEQYF. In DNA form, the CDR3 reads TGCAGTGCTAGGGACGACAGGACCTACGAGCAGTACTTC.

This clonotype was seen a handful of times. The rearrangement uses TRBV12-3 or TRBV12-4 and TRBJ2-1, with 7 bases fitting TRBD1. V lost 10 bases, J lost 5 bases, and 11 bases stayed unmatched. The CDR3 extends over 14 amino acids. DNA of the CDR3: TGTGCCATCAGCCCGGGACAGACTGACAATGAGCAGTTCTTC. It encodes CAISPGQTDNEQFF.

The V gene is TRBV28, the J gene TRBJ2-2; 9 bases line up with TRBD2. With 2 bases clipped from V and 6 bases from J, the junction kept 4 bases outside the gene matches. Per the germline V gene, CDR1 is MDHEN and CDR2 is SYDVKM. This CDR3 spans 15 amino acids. CDR3 sequence reads: CASSLASGVAGELFF. The CDR3, as DNA: TGTGCCAGCAGTTTAGCTAGCGGGGTTGCCGGGGAGCTGTTTTTT.

The CDR3 nucleotides are TGTGCCAGCAGCTTATACGGGAGAGACAATGAGCAGTTCTTC. This gives the protein CASSLYGRDNEQFF. This sequence joins TRBV7-3 and TRBJ2-1; D is possibly TRBD2 (6 bases). There are 14 residues in the CDR3. The germline CDR1 and CDR2 sequences are SGHTA and FQGTGA. Trimming shortened V by 2 bases and J by 5 bases, and 10 bases separated the two germline ends.

The chain uses TRBV27 and TRBJ1-5; D not certain. The CDR3 loop spans 14 amino acids. V dropped 5 bases and J dropped 12 bases, with 20 bases sitting between them. Germline V lookup: CDR1 MNHEY, CDR2 SMNVEV (reference sequence). The CDR3, as DNA: TGTGCCAGCAGTCAAGCCGGCACGTCCCGGAACCAGCATTTT. It translates to CASSQAGTSRNQHF.

This clonotype turned up a few times. The genes are TRBV7-9 and TRBJ2-6; possibly TRBD2 for D (6 bases). The CDR3 loop spans 15 amino acids. Germline values: CDR1 SEHNR, CDR2 FQNEAQ (reference sequence). Trimming took 4 bases from V and 1 from J, leaving 8 bases between them. The DNA for the CDR3 is TGTGCCAGCAGCTCCGGGACTTCTGGGGCCAACGTCCTGACTTTC. Its translation: CASSSGTSGANVLTF.

The chain is built from TRBV6-2 or TRBV6-3 and TRBJ2-7; D is possibly TRBD1 or TRBD2 (5 bases each). CDR1 and CDR2 (germline): MNHEY, SVGEGT. This CDR3 region has 13 residues. With 5 bases removed from V and 2 bases from J, the gap between germline ends came to 10 bases. Written as DNA, the CDR3 is TGTGCCAGCAGTCAAGGGACCACCTACGAGCAGTACTTC. It codes for CASSQGTTYEQYF.

The chain recombines TRBV13 with TRBJ1-5; D is possibly TRBD1 (5 bases). The germline V and J ends were trimmed by 7 bases and 2 bases, with 12 bases remaining between them. The germline V gene has CDR1 PRHDT and CDR2 FYEKMQ (reference sequence). The CDR3 covers 14 residues. The CDR3 is CASTRGRGNQPQHF. The DNA of the CDR3 is TGTGCCAGCACGAGGGGAAGAGGCAATCAGCCCCAGCATTTT. The full variable domain, with the rest looked up from reference TRBV13 and TRBJ1-5, is AAGVIQSPRHLIKEKRETATLKCYPIPRHDTVYWYQQGPGQDPQFLISFYEKMQSDKGSIPDRFSAQQFSDYHSELNMSSLELGDSALYFCASTRGRGNQPQHFGDGTRLSIL.

The count of this clonotype is one. The chain links TRBV7-9 to TRBJ2-7; perhaps TRBD1 as D (5 bases). Trimming took 5 bases from V and 7 from J, leaving 15 bases between them. CDR1 SEHNR and CDR2 FQNEAQ come from the germline V gene (reference sequence). The CDR3 loop spans 13 amino acids. The CDR3: CASSDRQLWEQYF. CDR3 DNA: TGTGCCAGCAGCGACCGACAGCTCTGGGAGCAGTACTTC.

The genes are TRBV29-1 and TRBJ2-7; 10 bases line up with TRBD2. Trimming cost V 7 bases and J 6 bases; bases outside gene matches: 9. CDR3 length: 13 residues. CDR1 and CDR2 (germline): SQVTM, ANQGSEA. The CDR3 bases are TGCAGCGCAACTAGCGGGACCTCCCGCGAGCAGTACTTC. This codes for CSATSGTSREQYF.

The rearrangement links TRBV19 to TRBJ2-1; a possible D gene is TRBD2 (7 bases). Germline-derived CDR1 and CDR2 are LNHDA and SQIVND (reference sequence). The V end lost 1 base, the J end lost 10 bases, and 11 bases lay between the germline ends. The CDR3 sequence is 13 residues long. The CDR3 loop reads CASSIGAGAEQFF. DNA of the CDR3: TGTGCCAGTAGTATAGGTGCGGGGGCAGAGCAGTTCTTC.

This chain connects TRBV28 to TRBJ2-5; D is perhaps TRBD2 (5 bases). Trimming shortened V by 2 bases and J by 4 bases, and 20 bases separated the two germline ends. This CDR3 region has 17 residues. From germline, CDR1 is MDHEN and CDR2 SYDVKM. The CDR3 spells CASSLRFVLVGVETQYF. DNA for the CDR3: TGTGCCAGCAGTTTACGTTTCGTACTAGTGGGTGTAGAGACCCAGTACTTC.

Concerning this clonotype: One junction end does not reproduce the germline sequence, and a read error may be involved. The genes are TRBV28 and TRBJ2-6; D possibly corresponds to TRBD1 (5 bases). The CDR3 loop spans 21 amino acids. The germline gives CDR1 MDHEN, CDR2 SYDVKM. The CDR3 DNA follows: TGTGCCAGCAGTTCCCTAACCCGGGCTGCACTTCTCCACTCTGGGGCCAATGTCCTGACTTTC. This sequence encodes CASSSLTRAALLHSGANVLTF.

The gene calls are TRBV18 and TRBJ2-4, with a tentative D call TRBD2 (5 bases). Germline loops: CDR1 KGHSH, CDR2 LQKENI. This CDR3 region has 12 residues. V was trimmed by 5 bases and J by 10 bases, leaving 12 bases between them. In DNA, the CDR3 is TGTGCCAGCTCATTTGGGCCGGGGATTCAGTACTTC. Translating it yields CASSFGPGIQYF.

DNA of the CDR3: TGTGCCACCAGTGAAGGCAGGTACACAGATACGCAGTATTTT. Translation gives CATSEGRYTDTQYF. The chain links TRBV24-1 to TRBJ2-3; no firm D call. V was trimmed by 4 bases and J by 2 bases, leaving 9 bases between them. The CDR3 sequence is 14 residues long. The V gene's germline CDR1 is KGHDR and CDR2 SFDVKD.

The chain couples TRBV5-4 to TRBJ1-1, with D uncertain. This CDR3 is built from 15 residues. Germline V gene sequence: CDR1 SGHNT, CDR2 YYREEE (reference sequence). Trimming pared 0 bases from V and 1 base from J, leaving 10 bases between. The CDR3 here is CASSLVLGENTEAFF. Written as DNA, the CDR3 is TGTGCCAGCAGCTTGGTGCTCGGTGAGAACACTGAAGCTTTCTTT.

The chain has TRBV12-3 or TRBV12-4 and TRBJ1-2; TRBD1 matches 8 bases. The CDR3 covers 14 residues. V shed 4 bases, J shed 4 bases, and the junction held 5 bases outside the gene matches. The CDR3 is CASSWGQAIYGYTF. In nucleotides, the CDR3 is TGTGCCAGCAGTTGGGGACAGGCCATCTATGGCTACACCTTC.

The chain links TRBV30 to TRBJ1-3; D not certain. The CDR3 sequence is 13 residues long. V was trimmed by 7 bases and J by 2 bases, leaving 12 bases between them. The germline V gene encodes CDR1 GTSNPN and CDR2 SVGIG (reference sequence). DNA of the CDR3: TGTGCCTCCCCGTCCGCGCCTGGAAACACCATATATTTT. Translation gives CASPSAPGNTIYF.

The V gene is TRBV7-9, the J gene TRBJ1-1, with D perhaps matching TRBD1 (6 bases). Germline-derived CDR1 and CDR2 are SEHNR and FQNEAQ (reference sequence). Trimming shortened V by 5 bases and J by 0 bases, and 16 bases separated the two germline ends. The CDR3 is 16 residues long. CDR3 sequence: CASSPSTGFLNTEAFF. The CDR3 nucleotides are TGTGCCAGCAGCCCCAGTACAGGGTTCCTGAACACTGAAGCTTTCTTT.

A remark on this clonotype: Mismatch with germline at one junction end may stem from a read error. The chain couples TRBV28 to TRBJ2-7; a weak D match, TRBD1 (5 bases). The V gene's germline CDR1 is MDHEN and CDR2 SYDVKM. The CDR3 totals 13 residues. The CDR3 loop is CASSFQGSDEQYF. The CDR3 DNA is TGTGCCAGCAGTTTTCAGGGCTCCGACGAGCAGTACTTC.